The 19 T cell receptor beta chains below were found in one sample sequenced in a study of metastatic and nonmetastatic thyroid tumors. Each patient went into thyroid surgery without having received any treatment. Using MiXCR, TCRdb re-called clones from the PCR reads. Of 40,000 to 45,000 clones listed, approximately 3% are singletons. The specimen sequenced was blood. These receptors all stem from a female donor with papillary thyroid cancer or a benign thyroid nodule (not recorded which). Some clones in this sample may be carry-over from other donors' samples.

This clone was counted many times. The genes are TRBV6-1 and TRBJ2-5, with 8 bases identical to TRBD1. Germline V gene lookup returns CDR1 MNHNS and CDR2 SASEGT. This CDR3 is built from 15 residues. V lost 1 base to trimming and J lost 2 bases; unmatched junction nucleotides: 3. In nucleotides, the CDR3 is TGTGCCAGCAGTGAAGGGACAGGGCAGCAAGAGACCCAGTACTTC. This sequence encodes CASSEGTGQQETQYF.

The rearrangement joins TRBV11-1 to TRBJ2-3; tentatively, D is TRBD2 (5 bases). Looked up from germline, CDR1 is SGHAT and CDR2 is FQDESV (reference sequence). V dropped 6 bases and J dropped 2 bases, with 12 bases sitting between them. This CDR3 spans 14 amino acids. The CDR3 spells CASRSGRATDTQYF. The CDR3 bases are TGTGCCAGCAGGAGCGGTAGGGCCACAGATACGCAGTATTTT.

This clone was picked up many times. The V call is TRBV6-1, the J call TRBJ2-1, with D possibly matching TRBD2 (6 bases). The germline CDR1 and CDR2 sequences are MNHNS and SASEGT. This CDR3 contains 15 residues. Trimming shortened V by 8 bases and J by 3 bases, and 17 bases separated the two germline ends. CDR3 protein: CASCRLVGDYNEQFF. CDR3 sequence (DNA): TGTGCCAGCTGCCGACTAGTGGGGGACTACAATGAGCAGTTCTTC.

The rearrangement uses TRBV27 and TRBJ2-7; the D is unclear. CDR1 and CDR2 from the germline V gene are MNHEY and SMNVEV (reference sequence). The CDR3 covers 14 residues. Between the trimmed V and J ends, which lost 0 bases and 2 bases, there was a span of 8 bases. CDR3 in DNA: TGTGCCAGCAGTTTATCCTACCCTACCTACGAGCAGTACTTC. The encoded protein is CASSLSYPTYEQYF.

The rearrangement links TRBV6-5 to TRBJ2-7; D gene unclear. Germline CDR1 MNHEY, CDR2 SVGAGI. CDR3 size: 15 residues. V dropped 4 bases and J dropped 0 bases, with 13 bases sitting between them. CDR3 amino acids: CASSFDGPVSYEQYF. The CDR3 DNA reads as TGTGCCAGCAGTTTCGACGGACCCGTCTCCTACGAGCAGTACTTC.

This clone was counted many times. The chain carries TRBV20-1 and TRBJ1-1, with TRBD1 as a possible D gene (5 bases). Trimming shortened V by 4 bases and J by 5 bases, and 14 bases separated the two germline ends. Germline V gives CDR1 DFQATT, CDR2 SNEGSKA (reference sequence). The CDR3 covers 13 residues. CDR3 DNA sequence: TGCAGTGCTATAGTGCAGGGTCGGACTGAAGCTTTCTTT. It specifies CSAIVQGRTEAFF.

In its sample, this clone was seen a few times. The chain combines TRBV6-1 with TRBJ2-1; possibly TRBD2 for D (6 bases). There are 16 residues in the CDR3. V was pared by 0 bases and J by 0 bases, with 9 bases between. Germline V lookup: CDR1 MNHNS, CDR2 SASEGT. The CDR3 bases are TGTGCCAGCAGTGAAGCTGGGAGGATCTCCTACAATGAGCAGTTCTTC. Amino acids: CASSEAGRISYNEQFF.

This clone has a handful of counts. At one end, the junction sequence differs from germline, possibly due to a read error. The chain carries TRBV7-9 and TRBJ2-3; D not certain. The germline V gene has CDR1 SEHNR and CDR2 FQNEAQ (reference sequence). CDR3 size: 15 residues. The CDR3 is CSSSDSWRYTDTQYF. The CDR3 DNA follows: TGTTCCAGCAGCGATAGCTGGAGATACACAGATACGCAGTATTTT.

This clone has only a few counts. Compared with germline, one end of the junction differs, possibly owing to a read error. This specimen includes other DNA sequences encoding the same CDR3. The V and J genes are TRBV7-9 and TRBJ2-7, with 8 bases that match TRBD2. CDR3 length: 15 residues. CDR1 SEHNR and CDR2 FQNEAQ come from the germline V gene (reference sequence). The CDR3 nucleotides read TGTGCCAGTAGCTTAGGCGGGGGGTTATTTCGCGGGCAGTACTTC. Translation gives CASSLGGGLFRGQYF.

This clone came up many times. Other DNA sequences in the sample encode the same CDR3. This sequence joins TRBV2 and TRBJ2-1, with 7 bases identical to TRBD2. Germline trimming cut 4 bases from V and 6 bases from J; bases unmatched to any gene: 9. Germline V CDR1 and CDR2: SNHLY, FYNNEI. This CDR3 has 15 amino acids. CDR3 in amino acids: CASSAEGGLGNEQFF. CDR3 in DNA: TGTGCCAGCAGTGCCGAGGGAGGGCTAGGCAATGAGCAGTTCTTC.

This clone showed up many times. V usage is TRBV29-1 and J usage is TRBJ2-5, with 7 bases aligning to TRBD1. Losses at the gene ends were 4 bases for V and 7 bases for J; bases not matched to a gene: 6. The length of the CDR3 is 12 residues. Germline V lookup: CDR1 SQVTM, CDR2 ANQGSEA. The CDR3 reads CSVARDRATQYF. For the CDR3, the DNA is TGCAGCGTTGCGCGAGACAGGGCGACCCAGTACTTC.

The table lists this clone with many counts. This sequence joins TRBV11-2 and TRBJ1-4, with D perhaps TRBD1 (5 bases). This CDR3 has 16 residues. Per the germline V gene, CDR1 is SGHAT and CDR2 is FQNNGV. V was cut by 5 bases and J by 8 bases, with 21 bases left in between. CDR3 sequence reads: CASSILRGQGKEKLFF. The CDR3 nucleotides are TGTGCCAGCAGCATATTAAGGGGCCAGGGAAAGGAAAAACTGTTTTTT.

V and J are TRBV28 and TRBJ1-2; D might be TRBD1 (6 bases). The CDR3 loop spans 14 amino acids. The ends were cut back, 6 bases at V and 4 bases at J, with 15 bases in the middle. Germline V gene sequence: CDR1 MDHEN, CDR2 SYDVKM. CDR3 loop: CASSEGGQFYGYTF. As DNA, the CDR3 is TGTGCCAGCAGCGAGGGGGGTCAGTTCTATGGCTACACCTTC.

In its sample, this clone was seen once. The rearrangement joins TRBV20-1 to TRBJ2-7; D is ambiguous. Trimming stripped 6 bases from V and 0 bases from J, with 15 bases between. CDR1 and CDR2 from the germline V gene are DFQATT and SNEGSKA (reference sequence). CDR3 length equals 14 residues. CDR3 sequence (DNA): TGCAGTGCCCGTGCCCTGATCAGCTCCTACGAGCAGTACTTC. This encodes CSARALISSYEQYF.

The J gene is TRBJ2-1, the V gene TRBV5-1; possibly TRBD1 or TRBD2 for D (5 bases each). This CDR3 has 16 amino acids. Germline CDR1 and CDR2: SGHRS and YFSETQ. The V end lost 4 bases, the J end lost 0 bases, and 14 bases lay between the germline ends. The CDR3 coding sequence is TGCGCCAGCAGCCCCGGGACGCCAAGCTCCTACAATGAGCAGTTCTTC. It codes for CASSPGTPSSYNEQFF.

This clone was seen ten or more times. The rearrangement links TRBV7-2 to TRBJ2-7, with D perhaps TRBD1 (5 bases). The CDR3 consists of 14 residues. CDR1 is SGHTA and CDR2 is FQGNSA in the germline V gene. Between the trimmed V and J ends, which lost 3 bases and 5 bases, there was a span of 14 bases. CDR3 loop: CASSLGREFDEQYF. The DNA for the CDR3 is TGTGCCAGCAGCTTGGGCAGGGAATTCGACGAGCAGTACTTC.

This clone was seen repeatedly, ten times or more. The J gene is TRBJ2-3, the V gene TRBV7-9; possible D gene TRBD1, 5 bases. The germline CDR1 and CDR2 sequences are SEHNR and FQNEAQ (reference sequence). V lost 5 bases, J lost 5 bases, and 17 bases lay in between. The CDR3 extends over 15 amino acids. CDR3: CASSLDTFTGDTQYF. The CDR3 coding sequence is TGTGCCAGCAGCCTGGACACATTCACTGGAGATACGCAGTATTTT.

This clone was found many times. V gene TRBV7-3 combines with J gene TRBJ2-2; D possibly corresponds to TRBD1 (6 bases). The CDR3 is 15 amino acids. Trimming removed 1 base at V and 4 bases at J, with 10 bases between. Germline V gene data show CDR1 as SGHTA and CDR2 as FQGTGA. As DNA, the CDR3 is TGTGCCAGCAGCTTAAAGACAGGTAGCACCGGGGAGCTGTTTTTT. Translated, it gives CASSLKTGSTGELFF.

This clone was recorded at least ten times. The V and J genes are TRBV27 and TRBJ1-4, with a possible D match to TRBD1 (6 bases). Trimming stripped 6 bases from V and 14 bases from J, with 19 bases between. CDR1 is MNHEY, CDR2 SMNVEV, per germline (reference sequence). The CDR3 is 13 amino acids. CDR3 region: CASSYADSPDLFF. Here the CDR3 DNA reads TGTGCCAGCAGCTATGCGGACAGCCCTGATCTGTTTTTT.